These 9 T cell receptor beta chains share one sample of origin, sequenced in a study of tumor-infiltrating lymphocytes in oesophageal squamous cell carcinoma. TCRdb recomputed calls from the PCR reads with MiXCR, one row per CDR3 protein. The table lists approximately 15,000 distinct CDR3 sequences, about 56% of them singletons. Sequenced: esophageal tumor tissue. Receptors originate from a male donor with esophageal squamous cell carcinoma.

This clonotype was counted a few times. This sequence joins TRBV7-6 and TRBJ2-6; no definite D call. Deletions cut 1 base from V and 2 bases from J, with 9 bases between. The CDR3 sequence is 16 residues long. The germline CDR1 and CDR2 sequences are SGHVS and FNYEAQ. CDR3 protein: CASSLGGATGANVLTF. The CDR3 region has the DNA TGTGCCAGCAGCTTAGGAGGAGCGACTGGGGCCAACGTCCTGACTTTC.

V usage is TRBV27 and J usage is TRBJ1-2, with D possibly being TRBD1 (5 bases). The CDR3 is 14 amino acids. V dropped 3 bases and J dropped 0 bases, with 8 bases sitting between them. Per the germline V gene, CDR1 is MNHEY and CDR2 is SMNVEV (reference sequence). CDR3 sequence reads: CASSFQGPNYGYTF. CDR3 nucleotides: TGTGCCAGCAGTTTCCAGGGTCCTAACTATGGCTACACCTTC.

This clonotype was counted a few times. V usage is TRBV7-2 and J usage is TRBJ2-3; 8 nucleotides line up with TRBD2. The germline V gene has CDR1 SGHTA and CDR2 FQGNSA. V trimming: 5 bases; J trimming: 1 base; junction bases outside the gene matches: 5. The CDR3 extends over 15 amino acids. Here the CDR3 reads CASSRTGLGTDTQYF. CDR3 sequence (DNA): TGTGCCAGCAGCCGTACGGGACTAGGCACAGATACGCAGTATTTT.

This clonotype was seen a handful of times. One end of the junction is discordant with germline, which a read error may explain. The CDR3 region has the DNA TGTGCCAGCAGCTTAGTTTTGGTCCAAGGGACCCAGTACTTC. Its protein product is CASSLVLVQGTQYF. The genes are TRBV7-8 and TRBJ2-5; D gene ambiguous. This CDR3 has 14 amino acids. Germline V gene data show CDR1 as SGHVS and CDR2 as FQNEAQ. Variable domain in full (rest from reference TRBV7-8 and TRBJ2-5): GAGVSQSPRYKVAKRGQDVALRCDPISGHVSLFWYQQALGQGPEFLTYFQNEAQLDKSGLPSDRFFAERPEGSVSTLKIQRTQQEDSAVYLCASSLVLVQGTQYFGPGTRLLVL.

As for this clonotype: The germline gene is not matched at one end of the junction; a read error may be the cause. The chain joins TRBV7-6 to TRBJ2-5, with D possibly being TRBD1 or TRBD2 (6 bases each). The end of the DNA fits TRBJ2-7 better, so the J call may be wrong. Germline CDR1 and CDR2: SGHVS and FNYEAQ. The CDR3 loop spans 15 amino acids. CDR3 bases: TGTGCTAGCAGCTTAGCGGCAGGGGACTCCTACGAGCAGTACTTC. Residues: CASSLAAGDSYEQYF.

The chain uses TRBV7-3 and TRBJ2-3, with D possibly matching TRBD1 (5 bases). The DNA end lines up better with TRBJ2-1; the J call may be wrong. The CDR3 length is 14 residues. From germline, CDR1 is SGHTA and CDR2 FQGTGA. The CDR3 DNA reads as TGTGCCAGCAGCCTAGATCAGGGAATCGGCGAGCAGTTCTTC. Protein sequence: CASSLDQGIGEQFF.

The chain links TRBV12-3 or TRBV12-4 to TRBJ2-1; possibly TRBD1 for D (6 bases). Matching the DNA end better, TRBJ2-3 makes the J call doubtful. This CDR3 region has 15 residues. CDR3 bases: TGTGCCAGCAGTTTACAAAGGGGGAGAAGTTATACGCAGTATTTT. This sequence encodes CASSLQRGRSYTQYF.

Sample share makes this clonotype medium-sized (0.01 to 0.1%). The rearrangement uses TRBV4-1 and TRBJ1-2, with D perhaps TRBD1 (6 bases). Trimming shortened V by 2 bases and J by 5 bases, and 15 bases separated the two germline ends. Germline loops: CDR1 MGHRA, CDR2 YSYEKL. CDR3 size: 15 residues. In DNA form, the CDR3 reads TGCGCCAGCAGCCAAACAGGGAGGGAGAATTATGGCTACACCTTC. Translating it yields CASSQTGRENYGYTF.

The J gene is TRBJ2-1, the V gene TRBV7-3; possible D gene TRBD2, 6 bases. Trimming took off 2 bases at V and 6 bases at J, with 17 bases between the two ends. This CDR3 comprises 16 residues. The germline V gene encodes CDR1 SGHTA and CDR2 FQGTGA. CDR3 region: CASSLGSSGLANEQFF. Here the CDR3 DNA reads TGTGCCAGCAGCTTAGGCAGTAGCGGTCTGGCCAATGAGCAGTTCTTC.